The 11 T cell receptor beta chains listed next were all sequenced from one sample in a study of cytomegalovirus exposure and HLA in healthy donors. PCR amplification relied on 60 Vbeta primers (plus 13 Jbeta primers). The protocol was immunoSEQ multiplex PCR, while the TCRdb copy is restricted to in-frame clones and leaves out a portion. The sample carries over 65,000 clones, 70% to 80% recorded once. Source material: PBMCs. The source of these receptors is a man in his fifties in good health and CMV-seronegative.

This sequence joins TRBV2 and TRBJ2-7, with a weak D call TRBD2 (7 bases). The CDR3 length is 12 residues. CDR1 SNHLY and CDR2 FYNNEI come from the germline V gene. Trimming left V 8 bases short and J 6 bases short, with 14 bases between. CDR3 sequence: CASWVRGGEQYF. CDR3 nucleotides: TGTGCCAGCTGGGTTAGGGGGGGCGAGCAGTACTTC.

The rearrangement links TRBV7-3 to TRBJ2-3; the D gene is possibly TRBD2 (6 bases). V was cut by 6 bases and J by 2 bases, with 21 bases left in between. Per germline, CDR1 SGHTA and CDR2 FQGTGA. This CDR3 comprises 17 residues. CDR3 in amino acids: CASRARGLASDTDTQYF. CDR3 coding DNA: TGTGCCAGCAGGGCCCGGGGACTGGCCTCCGACACAGATACGCAGTATTTT.

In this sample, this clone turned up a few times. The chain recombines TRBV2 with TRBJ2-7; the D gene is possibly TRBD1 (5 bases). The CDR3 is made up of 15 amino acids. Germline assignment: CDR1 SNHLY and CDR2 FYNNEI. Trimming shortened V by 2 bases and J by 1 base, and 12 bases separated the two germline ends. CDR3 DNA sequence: TGTGCCAGCAGTGAACCAGGGCCTCTATCCTACGAGCAGTACTTC. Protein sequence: CASSEPGPLSYEQYF.

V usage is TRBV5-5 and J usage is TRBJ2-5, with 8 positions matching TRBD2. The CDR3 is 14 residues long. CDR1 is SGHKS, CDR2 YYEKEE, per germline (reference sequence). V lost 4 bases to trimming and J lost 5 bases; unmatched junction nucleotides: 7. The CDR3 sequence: CASSPTSAYETQYF. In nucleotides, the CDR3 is TGTGCCAGCAGCCCGACTAGCGCTTATGAGACCCAGTACTTC.

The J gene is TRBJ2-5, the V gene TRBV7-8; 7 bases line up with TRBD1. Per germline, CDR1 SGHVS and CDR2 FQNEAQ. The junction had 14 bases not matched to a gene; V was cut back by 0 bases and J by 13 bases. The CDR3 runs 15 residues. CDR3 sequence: CASSLARDRVWPPYF. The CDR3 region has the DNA TGTGCCAGCAGCTTAGCCAGGGACAGAGTTTGGCCTCCGTACTTC. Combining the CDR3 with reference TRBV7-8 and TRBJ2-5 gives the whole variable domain GAGVSQSPRYKVAKRGQDVALRCDPISGHVSLFWYQQALGQGPEFLTYFQNEAQLDKSGLPSDRFFAERPEGSVSTLKIQRTQQEDSAVYLCASSLARDRVWPPYFGPGTRLLVL.

The CDR3 DNA is TGTGCCAGCAGGACAAGAGGGGGACCCTCTAGCACAGATACGCAGTATTTT. It translates to CASRTRGGPSSTDTQYF. V and J are TRBV7-9 and TRBJ2-3; D is possibly TRBD1 (6 bases). The CDR3 extends over 17 amino acids. Trimming removed 6 bases from V and 0 bases from J, with 19 bases in between. Germline CDR1 SEHNR, CDR2 FQNEAQ (reference sequence).

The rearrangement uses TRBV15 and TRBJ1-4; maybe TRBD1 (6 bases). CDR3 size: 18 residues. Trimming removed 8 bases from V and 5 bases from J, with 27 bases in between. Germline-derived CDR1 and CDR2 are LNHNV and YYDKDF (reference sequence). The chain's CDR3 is CATGSWGGAGFSNEKLFF. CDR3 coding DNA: TGTGCCACCGGTTCGTGGGGGGGCGCCGGGTTTTCGAATGAAAAACTGTTTTTT.

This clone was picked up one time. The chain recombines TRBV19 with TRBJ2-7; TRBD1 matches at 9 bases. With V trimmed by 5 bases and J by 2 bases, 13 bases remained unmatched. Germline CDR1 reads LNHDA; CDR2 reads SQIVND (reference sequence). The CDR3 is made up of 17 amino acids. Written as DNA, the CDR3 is TGTGCCAGTAGTCCTCGGACAGGGGAATGGAAGGCCTACGAGCAGTACTTC. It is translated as CASSPRTGEWKAYEQYF.

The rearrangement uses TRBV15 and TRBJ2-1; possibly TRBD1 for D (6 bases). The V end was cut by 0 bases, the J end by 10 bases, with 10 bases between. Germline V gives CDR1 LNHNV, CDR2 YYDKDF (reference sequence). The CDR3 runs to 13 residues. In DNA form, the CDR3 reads TGTGCCACCAGCAGAGATCAGGGGCGGGAGCAGTTCTTC. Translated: CATSRDQGREQFF.

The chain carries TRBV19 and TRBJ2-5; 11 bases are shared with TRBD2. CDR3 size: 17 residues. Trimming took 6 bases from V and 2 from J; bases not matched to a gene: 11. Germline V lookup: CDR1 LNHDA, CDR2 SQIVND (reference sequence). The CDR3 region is CASSSVAGGLWQETQYF. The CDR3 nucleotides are TGTGCCAGTAGCTCCGTAGCGGGGGGGCTTTGGCAAGAGACCCAGTACTTC.

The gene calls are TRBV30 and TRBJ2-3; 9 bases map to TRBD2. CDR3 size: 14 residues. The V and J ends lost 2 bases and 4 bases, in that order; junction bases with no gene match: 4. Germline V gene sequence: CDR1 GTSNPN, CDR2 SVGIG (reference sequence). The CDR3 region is CAWSPGLAADTQYF. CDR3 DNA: TGTGCCTGGAGTCCGGGACTAGCTGCAGATACGCAGTATTTT. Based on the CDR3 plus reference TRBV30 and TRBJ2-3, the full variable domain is SQTIHQWPATLVQPVGSPLSLECTVEGTSNPNLYWYRQAAGRGLQLLFYSVGIGQISSEVPQNLSASRPQDRQFILSSKKLLLSDSGFYLCAWSPGLAADTQYFGPGTRLTVL.